This T cell receptor beta chain was retrieved from a study of patients and donors after allogeneic stem cell transplantation. This CDR3 is 15 amino acids long. J lost 8 bases, V lost 5 bases, and 9 bases had no gene match. Looked up from germline, CDR1 is LNHNV and CDR2 is YYDKDF (reference sequence). TCRdb recomputed calls from the RT-PCR reads with MiXCR, one row per CDR3 protein. Of 920,000 or so distinct CDR3 sequences listed, 15% to 20% are singletons. Specimen: blood, either unsorted or a sorted T cell fraction (not recorded which). The source is a human donor who was either an allogeneic HSCT recipient or a stem cell or donor lymphocyte infusion donor (not recorded which). It is not recorded whose cells these are; they may come from a transplant donor. J is TRBJ1-4 and V is TRBV15; TRBD1 aligns across 9 bases. The CDR3: CATSRTTGGREKLFF. Here the CDR3 DNA reads TGTGCCACCAGCCGTACAACAGGGGGCCGGGAAAAACTGTTTTTT. Together with reference TRBV15 and TRBJ1-4, the CDR3 gives the full variable domain: DAMVIQNPRYQVTQFGKPVTLSCSQTLNHNVMYWYQQKSSQAPKLLFHYYDKDFNNEADTPDNFQSRRPNTSFCFLDIRSPGLGDTAMYLCATSRTTGGREKLFFGSGTQLSVL.